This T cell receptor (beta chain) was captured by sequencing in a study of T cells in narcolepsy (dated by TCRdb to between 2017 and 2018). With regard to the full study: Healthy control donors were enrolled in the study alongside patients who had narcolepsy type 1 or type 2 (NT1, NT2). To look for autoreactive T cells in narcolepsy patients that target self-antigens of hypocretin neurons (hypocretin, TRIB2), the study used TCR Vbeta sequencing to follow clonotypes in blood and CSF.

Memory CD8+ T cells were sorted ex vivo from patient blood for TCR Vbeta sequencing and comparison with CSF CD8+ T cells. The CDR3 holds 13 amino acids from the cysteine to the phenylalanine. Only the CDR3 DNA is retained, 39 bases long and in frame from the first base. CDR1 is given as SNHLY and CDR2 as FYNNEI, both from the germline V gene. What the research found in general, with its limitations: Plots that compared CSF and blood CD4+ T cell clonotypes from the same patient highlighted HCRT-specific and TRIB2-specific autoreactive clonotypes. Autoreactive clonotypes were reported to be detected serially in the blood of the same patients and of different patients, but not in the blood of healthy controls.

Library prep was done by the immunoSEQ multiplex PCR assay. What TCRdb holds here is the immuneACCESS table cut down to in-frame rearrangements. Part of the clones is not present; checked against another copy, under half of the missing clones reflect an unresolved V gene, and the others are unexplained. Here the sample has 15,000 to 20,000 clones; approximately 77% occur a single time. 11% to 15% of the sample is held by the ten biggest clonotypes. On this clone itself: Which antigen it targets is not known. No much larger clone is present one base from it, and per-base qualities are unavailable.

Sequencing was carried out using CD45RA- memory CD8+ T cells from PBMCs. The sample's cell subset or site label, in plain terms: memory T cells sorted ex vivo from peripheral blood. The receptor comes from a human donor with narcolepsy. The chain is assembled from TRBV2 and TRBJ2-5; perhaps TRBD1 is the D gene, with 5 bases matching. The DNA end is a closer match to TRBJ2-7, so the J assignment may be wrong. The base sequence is TGTGCCAGCAGTGATAGGCAGGGAATCGAGCAGTACTTC. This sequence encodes CASSDRQGIEQYF.